The rows below give T cell receptor beta chains drawn from one sample of a study of T-cell memory formation after mild COVID-19. Each CDR3 protein is one row after TCRdb ran MiXCR on the 5' RACE reads. The data show about 560,000 distinct CDR3 sequences, with around 17% seen just once and around 11% held by the top ten. Sequencing was performed on PBMCs or a T cell subset sorted from them (not recorded which). Source of these receptors: an adult woman who had mild COVID-19 (a few samples of this study predate the infection). Cell type and time point are not known. Each CDR3 is given with its conserved first and last residue. The D gene is left open where the match is weak. Clone size is not always given. Where it is, it says once, few, many or a class for expanded clones.

CDR3 protein: CASSMRGGAADTQYF; CDR3 DNA: TGTGCCAGTAGTATGAGGGGAGGGGCCGCAGATACGCAGTATTTT; D gene: TRBD2; clone size: few; J gene: TRBJ2-3; V gene: TRBV19
CDR3 protein: CASSLPGTARSYNEQFF; CDR3 DNA: TGTGCCAGCAGTTTACCTGGGACAGCTAGATCCTACAATGAGCAGTTCTTC; D gene: TRBD1; clone size: -; J gene: TRBJ2-1; V gene: TRBV12-3/TRBV12-4
CDR3 protein: CASSRSWGGGSTDTQYF; CDR3 DNA: TGTGCCAGCAGTCGCAGCTGGGGGGGAGGTAGCACAGATACGCAGTATTTT; D gene: TRBD2; clone size: few; J gene: TRBJ2-3; V gene: TRBV6-5
CDR3 protein: CASSSLHGTEAFF; CDR3 DNA: TGTGCCAGCAGCTCCCTCCATGGCACTGAAGCTTTCTTT; D gene: -; clone size: -; J gene: TRBJ1-1; V gene: TRBV7-3
CDR3 protein: CASSQLAGNRDEQFF; CDR3 DNA: TGTGCCAGCAGTCAGCTAGCGGGCAATCGCGATGAGCAGTTCTTC; D gene: TRBD2; clone size: many; J gene: TRBJ2-1; V gene: TRBV12-3/TRBV12-4
CDR3 protein: CASSLPGGDYNSPLHF; CDR3 DNA: TGCGCCAGCAGCCTTCCAGGGGGCGATTATAATTCACCCCTCCACTTT; D gene: TRBD1; clone size: many; J gene: TRBJ1-6; V gene: TRBV4-1
CDR3 protein: CASSHGGMGETQYF; CDR3 DNA: TGTGCCAGCAGTCACGGGGGGATGGGAGAGACCCAGTACTTC; D gene: TRBD2; clone size: -; J gene: TRBJ2-5; V gene: TRBV6-6
CDR3 protein: CASSARDRGPYEQYF; CDR3 DNA: TGTGCCAGCAGCGCCCGGGACAGGGGCCCCTACGAGCAGTACTTC; D gene: -; clone size: few; J gene: TRBJ2-7; V gene: TRBV21-1
CDR3 protein: CASSLTGGAGNEQYF; CDR3 DNA: TGTGCCAGCAGTCTCACAGGGGGCGCCGGGAACGAGCAGTACTTC; D gene: TRBD1; clone size: -; J gene: TRBJ2-7; V gene: TRBV6-6
CDR3 protein: CASSPRTSGSGNIQYF; CDR3 DNA: TGTGCCAGCAGCCCAAGGACTAGCGGGAGTGGAAACATTCAGTACTTC; D gene: TRBD2; clone size: few; J gene: TRBJ2-4; V gene: TRBV7-2
CDR3 protein: CASSLRTYLNEQFF; CDR3 DNA: TGTGCCAGCAGTCTGAGGACCTACTTGAATGAGCAGTTCTTC; D gene: -; clone size: few; J gene: TRBJ2-1; V gene: TRBV12-3/TRBV12-4
CDR3 protein: CASSLNEDNEQFF; CDR3 DNA: TGTGCCAGCAGCTTAAATGAGGACAATGAGCAGTTCTTC; D gene: -; clone size: few; J gene: TRBJ2-1; V gene: TRBV11-3
CDR3 protein: CASSSSPGQQETQYF; CDR3 DNA: TGCGCCAGCAGCTCCAGCCCGGGACAGCAAGAGACCCAGTACTTC; D gene: TRBD1; clone size: many; J gene: TRBJ2-5; V gene: TRBV5-1
CDR3 protein: CASSPRLAGADIQYF; CDR3 DNA: TGTGCCAGCAGCCCGCGACTAGCGGGAGCGGACATTCAGTACTTC; D gene: TRBD2; clone size: few; J gene: TRBJ2-4; V gene: TRBV5-6
CDR3 protein: CASSPLDGSPREQYF; CDR3 DNA: TGTGCCAGCAGCCCCTTGGACGGCTCCCCGCGGGAGCAGTACTTC; D gene: -; clone size: -; J gene: TRBJ2-7; V gene: TRBV11-3